Each of the 26 T cell receptor beta chains below was sequenced from the same sample in a study of shared clonotypes between healthy human individuals. Clones were sequenced by immunoSEQ multiplex PCR, and TCRdb holds only the in-frame ones, with some missing. The table lists hundreds of thousands of clones, about 80% of them singletons. The sequencing sample was made of PBMCs. The receptor set was obtained from a woman between 35 and 50 years old in good health. Some clones in this sample may be carry-over from other donors' samples.

The table lists this clone with a count of one. The genes are TRBV7-2 and TRBJ2-7; the D gene is possibly TRBD2 (7 bases). Trimming took 1 base from V and 4 from J, leaving 17 bases between them. The germline CDR1 and CDR2 sequences are SGHTA and FQGNSA. The CDR3 is 16 amino acids. The CDR3 sequence: CASSLVGGGNRYEQYF. As DNA, the CDR3 is TGTGCCAGCAGCTTAGTAGGGGGAGGGAACCGGTACGAGCAGTACTTC.

This sequence joins TRBV27 and TRBJ2-1; D ambiguous. The CDR3 sequence is 13 residues long. Per germline, CDR1 MNHEY and CDR2 SMNVEV (reference sequence). The V end was cut by 4 bases, the J end by 12 bases, with 16 bases between. The CDR3 loop reads CASSSLHSGRQFF. CDR3 coding DNA: TGTGCCAGCAGTTCCCTCCACTCCGGTCGGCAGTTCTTC.

This clone turned up a few times. The chain is built from TRBV5-3 and TRBJ1-2; D is unresolved. TRBV5-3 is labeled an ORF, and its function is uncertain. The V gene lost 0 bases and the J gene lost 2 bases, with 5 bases spanning the gap. This CDR3 comprises 13 residues. The CDR3 nucleotides are TGTGCCAGAAGCTTGGGCGTAAACTATGGCTACACCTTC. Protein: CARSLGVNYGYTF.

The V gene is TRBV13, the J gene TRBJ2-3; D unclear. CDR3 length: 15 residues. Germline V gene lookup returns CDR1 PRHDT and CDR2 FYEKMQ (reference sequence). Trimming shortened V by 1 base and J by 0 bases, and 8 bases separated the two germline ends. The CDR3 bases are TGTGCCAGCAGCTTAGCGGATACTAGCACAGATACGCAGTATTTT. Amino acids: CASSLADTSTDTQYF. Looking up the rest from reference TRBV13 and TRBJ2-3 gives the full variable domain: AAGVIQSPRHLIKEKRETATLKCYPIPRHDTVYWYQQGPGQDPQFLISFYEKMQSDKGSIPDRFSAQQFSDYHSELNMSSLELGDSALYFCASSLADTSTDTQYFGPGTRLTVL.

The table lists this clone with many counts. This sequence joins TRBV4-2 and TRBJ2-5; TRBD1 agrees at 10 bases. The CDR3 length is 18 residues. Germline CDR1 reads LGHNA; CDR2 reads YNFKEQ. After removal of 4 bases from V and 5 bases from J, the junction contained 16 bases not matched to a gene. DNA for the CDR3: TGTGCCAGCAGCCGCCAACTACGGGACAGGGGAGGGACGGAGACCCAGTACTTC. Its protein product is CASSRQLRDRGGTETQYF.

This clone was detected ten times or more. This chain links TRBV11-2 with TRBJ2-3; D uncertain. Per germline, CDR1 SGHAT and CDR2 FQNNGV. The CDR3 consists of 13 residues. Trimming took off 2 bases at V and 3 bases at J, with 6 bases between the two ends. CDR3 DNA: TGTGCCAGCAGCTTAATCAGAACAGATACGCAGTATTTT. Amino acids: CASSLIRTDTQYF. Full variable domain (rest looked up from reference TRBV11-2 and TRBJ2-3): EAGVAQSPRYKIIEKRQSVAFWCNPISGHATLYWYQQILGQGPKLLIQFQNNGVVDDSQLPKDRFSAERLKGVDSTLKIQPAKLEDSAVYLCASSLIRTDTQYFGPGTRLTVL.

This clone was detected a few times. The gene calls are TRBV28 and TRBJ2-1; 7 bases fit TRBD2. The J segment lost 3 bases and the V segment lost 4 bases, leaving 6 bases of the junction unmatched. The CDR3 has 15 amino acids. Germline CDR1 reads MDHEN; CDR2 reads SYDVKM. The CDR3, as DNA: TGTGCCAGCAGTTCGGCTAGCGGCAACTACAATGAGCAGTTCTTC. Translated, it gives CASSSASGNYNEQFF.

The chain joins TRBV28 to TRBJ1-4; 7 nucleotides agree with TRBD1. The CDR3 loop spans 15 amino acids. V shed 4 bases, J shed 5 bases, and the junction held 7 bases outside the gene matches. Germline CDR1 reads MDHEN; CDR2 reads SYDVKM. This CDR3 is CASSSYRGPNEKLFF. CDR3 sequence (DNA): TGTGCCAGCAGTTCGTACAGGGGACCGAATGAAAAACTGTTTTTT.

The rearrangement joins TRBV7-9 to TRBJ1-1, with 8 bases lining up with TRBD1. This CDR3 contains 14 residues. Germline CDR1 is SEHNR and CDR2 is FQNEAQ (reference sequence). With V trimmed by 4 bases and J by 5 bases, 6 bases remained unmatched. Here the CDR3 DNA reads TGTGCCAGCAGCTCGGACAGGGAACTGACTGAAGCTTTCTTT. This translates into CASSSDRELTEAFF.

The CDR3 loop is CASSHSGRAPYEQYF. CDR3 coding DNA: TGTGCCAGCAGCCATAGCGGGAGGGCCCCCTACGAGCAGTACTTC. The chain employs TRBV4-2 and TRBJ2-7; TRBD2 matches 11 bases. This CDR3 is built from 15 residues. Per germline, CDR1 LGHNA and CDR2 YNFKEQ. Losses at the gene ends were 3 bases for V and 2 bases for J; bases not matched to a gene: 3.

About this clone itself: This is likely an artifact of a read error, given a far larger clone one base away. Other DNA sequences of this sample code for an identical CDR3. The rearrangement links TRBV28 to TRBJ2-7; no reliable D call. V lost 9 bases to trimming and J lost 2 bases, with 17 bases between them. Germline V gene sequence: CDR1 MDHEN, CDR2 SYDVKM. This CDR3 has 14 residues. The CDR3 region has the DNA TGTGCCAGTAGTCCAATGAGTGGCCCCTACGAGCAGTACTTC. Amino acid sequence: CASSPMSGPYEQYF. The full variable domain, rest sourced from reference TRBV28 and TRBJ2-7, is DVKVTQSSRYLVKRTGEKVFLECVQDMDHENMFWYRQDPGLGLRLIYFSYDVKMKEKGDIPEGYSVSREKKERFSLILESASTNQTSMYLCASSPMSGPYEQYFGPGTRLTVT.

The V gene is TRBV15, the J gene TRBJ2-2, with D uncertain. The ends were cut back, 0 bases at V and 4 bases at J, with 9 bases in the middle. CDR3 length equals 15 residues. Germline loops: CDR1 LNHNV, CDR2 YYDKDF (reference sequence). For the CDR3, the DNA is TGTGCCACCAGCAGAGATAAGGGCATCACCGGGGAGCTGTTTTTT. Its translation is CATSRDKGITGELFF. Supplemented by reference TRBV15 and TRBJ2-2, the full variable domain reads DAMVIQNPRYQVTQFGKPVTLSCSQTLNHNVMYWYQQKSSQAPKLLFHYYDKDFNNEADTPDNFQSRRPNTSFCFLDIRSPGLGDTAMYLCATSRDKGITGELFFGEGSRLTVL.

This chain connects TRBV30 to TRBJ2-7; 11 nucleotides agree with TRBD1. From germline, CDR1 is GTSNPN and CDR2 SVGIG (reference sequence). The CDR3 length is 14 residues. Trimming took 2 bases from V and 2 from J; bases not matched to a gene: 2. The CDR3 nucleotides read TGTGCCTGGAGTTGGACAGGGGGCGCCTACGAGCAGTACTTC. This gives the protein CAWSWTGGAYEQYF.

This chain connects TRBV5-1 to TRBJ2-1, with D tentatively TRBD1 or TRBD2 (5 bases each). Germline values: CDR1 SGHRS, CDR2 YFSETQ. The V gene lost 0 bases and the J gene lost 3 bases, with 7 bases spanning the gap. CDR3 size: 14 residues. CDR3 bases: TGCGCCAGCAGCTTGGGGGACGACTACAATGAGCAGTTCTTC. Translating gives CASSLGDDYNEQFF.

The CDR3 reads CASSPGTDTEAFF. The CDR3 DNA is TGTGCCAGCAGCCCGGGGACAGACACTGAAGCTTTCTTT. The chain couples TRBV7-6 to TRBJ1-1; 7 nucleotides agree with TRBD1. This CDR3 comprises 13 residues. CDR1 is SGHVS, CDR2 FNYEAQ, per germline. V lost 5 bases to trimming and J lost 3 bases; unmatched junction nucleotides: 3. The full variable domain, completed using reference TRBV7-6 and TRBJ1-1, is GAGVSQSPRYKVTKRGQDVALRCDPISGHVSLYWYRQALGQGPEFLTYFNYEAQQDKSGLPNDRFSAERPEGSISTLTIQRTEQRDSAMYRCASSPGTDTEAFFGQGTRLTVV.

The chain employs TRBV13 and TRBJ1-4, with D perhaps TRBD1 (5 bases). Per germline, CDR1 PRHDT and CDR2 FYEKMQ (reference sequence). This CDR3 region has 16 residues. Trimming pared 2 bases from V and 7 bases from J, leaving 17 bases between. CDR3 sequence reads: CASSLRGGALGEKLFF. For the CDR3, the DNA is TGTGCCAGCAGCTTAAGAGGCGGGGCATTGGGTGAAAAACTGTTTTTT.

The V gene is TRBV15, the J gene TRBJ2-1; 7 nucleotides agree with TRBD1. The J segment lost 2 bases and the V segment lost 1 base, leaving 2 bases of the junction unmatched. This CDR3 is built from 15 residues. CDR1 is LNHNV and CDR2 is YYDKDF in the germline V gene (reference sequence). The CDR3 DNA sequence: TGTGCCACCAGCAGAGCTGACAGGGCCTACAATGAGCAGTTCTTC. Encoded protein: CATSRADRAYNEQFF.

The sample holds a few counts of this clone. The chain joins TRBV28 to TRBJ1-4, with D possibly being TRBD1 (6 bases). The CDR3 runs 16 residues. V was trimmed by 4 bases and J by 3 bases, leaving 15 bases between them. Germline V gives CDR1 MDHEN, CDR2 SYDVKM. CDR3 protein: CASSSPMGAANEKLFF. CDR3 DNA: TGTGCCAGCAGTTCCCCTATGGGGGCGGCTAATGAAAAACTGTTTTTT.

A remark on this clone: This same CDR3 is encoded by further DNA sequences in the sample. The rearrangement links TRBV7-9 to TRBJ1-1; TRBD1 might be the D (6 bases). The CDR3 is 14 amino acids. Germline lookup yields CDR1 SEHNR and CDR2 FQNEAQ (reference sequence). The ends were cut back, 5 bases at V and 5 bases at J, with 15 bases in the middle. CDR3 sequence reads: CASSTRGGGTEAFF. Written as DNA, the CDR3 is TGTGCCAGCAGCACTAGAGGGGGAGGGACTGAAGCTTTCTTT. The whole variable domain, filled in from reference TRBV7-9 and TRBJ1-1, reads DTGVSQNPRHKITKRGQNVTFRCDPISEHNRLYWYRQTLGQGPEFLTYFQNEAQLEKSRLLSDRFSAERPKGSFSTLEIQRTEQGDSAMYLCASSTRGGGTEAFFGQGTRLTVV.

This clone was picked up a small number of times. The chain couples TRBV5-1 to TRBJ2-1; 9 positions match TRBD1. Trimming at V came to 0 bases and at J to 7 bases, leaving 8 bases not matched to a gene. There are 16 residues in the CDR3. Germline CDR1 reads SGHRS; CDR2 reads YFSETQ. Here the CDR3 reads CASSLAGQGRGNEQFF. Written as DNA, the CDR3 is TGCGCCAGCAGCTTGGCTGGACAGGGGCGTGGTAATGAGCAGTTCTTC.

This sequence joins TRBV6-6 and TRBJ2-7; 9 nucleotides match TRBD2. The CDR3 loop spans 15 amino acids. The germline CDR1 and CDR2 sequences are MNHNY and SVGAGI (reference sequence). Losses at the gene ends were 2 bases for V and 4 bases for J; bases not matched to a gene: 6. The CDR3 loop reads CASSYEAGGPYEQYF. The CDR3 DNA reads TGTGCCAGCAGTTACGAGGCGGGAGGGCCGTACGAGCAGTACTTC.

Remarks on this clone: A far more abundant clone sits one base away, making this likely a read error. The chain carries TRBV28 and TRBJ2-2, with D perhaps TRBD1 (6 bases). CDR3 length: 16 residues. Germline values: CDR1 MDHEN, CDR2 SYDVKM. CDR3 residues: CASSLAGQRNPGELFF. DNA of the CDR3: TGTGCCAGCAGTCTCGCCGGACAGAGGAACCCCGGGGAGCTGTTTTTT.

The chain is built from TRBV30 and TRBJ2-7; the match to TRBD2 covers 9 bases. J was trimmed by 5 bases and V by 4 bases; bases with no gene match: 21. Germline V gene data show CDR1 as GTSNPN and CDR2 as SVGIG (reference sequence). The CDR3 consists of 18 residues. CDR3 coding DNA: TGTGCCTGGAATTTGGGTCTTGCGGGAGGGCCGACCGGCGACGAGCAGTACTTC. Translation gives CAWNLGLAGGPTGDEQYF.

Comments on this clone: The same CDR3 can be traced to other DNA sequences in this sample. J is TRBJ2-5 and V is TRBV9; the D is unclear. The CDR3 contains 14 residues. V gave up 0 bases and J gave up 1 base, with 7 bases separating them. The germline V gene encodes CDR1 SGDLS and CDR2 YYNGEE. As DNA, the CDR3 is TGTGCCAGCAGCGTAGGGCCTACCCAAGAGACCCAGTACTTC. Translation gives CASSVGPTQETQYF. The whole variable domain, remainder taken from reference TRBV9 and TRBJ2-5, is DSGVTQTPKHLITATGQRVTLRCSPRSGDLSVYWYQQSLDQGLQFLIQYYNGEERAKGNILERFSAQQFPDLHSELNLSSLELGDSALYFCASSVGPTQETQYFGPGTRLLVL.

This clone came up a few times. V usage is TRBV10-3 and J usage is TRBJ2-7; D not resolved. In germline, CDR1 is ENHRY, CDR2 SYGVKD. The V and J ends lost 2 bases and 3 bases respectively, with 5 bases between them. The CDR3 runs to 12 residues. CDR3 DNA sequence: TGTGCCATCAGTGAGACCTACTACGAGCAGTACTTC. This sequence encodes CAISETYYEQYF.

CDR3 sequence reads: CASSGGTSGRHEQYF. CDR3 DNA sequence: TGTGCCAGCAGTGGAGGGACTAGCGGGAGACACGAGCAGTACTTC. This chain connects TRBV2 to TRBJ2-7, with 14 bases that match TRBD2. The CDR3 is 15 residues long. Germline CDR1 SNHLY, CDR2 FYNNEI. The V gene end was trimmed by 4 bases and the J gene end by 5 bases; junction bases not matched to a gene: 4.